A selection of T cell receptor beta chains follows, all from one sample in a study of shared clonotypes between healthy human individuals. The data were produced by immunoSEQ multiplex PCR, yet TCRdb's version contains in-frame clones alone and is incomplete. The repertoire holds about 580,000 clones, with 98% as singletons. The sequenced material came from naive CD8+ T cells sorted from blood. These receptors were collected from a man younger than 40 in good health. CDR3s include the opening cysteine and the closing phenylalanine or tryptophan. D genes are given only for firm matches. The size of a clone is reported for some rows only, either as once, few or many, or as a class for expanded clones.

cdr3_nt cdr3_aa d_call clone_size j_call v_call
TGTGCCACCAGCAGAGATTCAAGGGAGCAGTACTTC CATSRDSREQYF - - TRBJ2-7 TRBV15
TGCAGCGTTGAAGTGGGCCTAACGGGAGTGGAGTACGAGCAGTACTTC CSVEVGLTGVEYEQYF - - TRBJ2-7 TRBV29-1
TGCAGCGTTGAAGGACGGGAGGGCTCCTACAATGAGCAGTTCTTC CSVEGREGSYNEQFF TRBD2 once TRBJ2-1 TRBV29-1
TGTGCCAGCAGCTTAGGGAGCGAGATTTCCTCCTACAATGAGCAGTTCTTC CASSLGSEISSYNEQFF - - TRBJ2-1 TRBV7-8
TGCAGCGTTGGGGGGCGGGAGATATACAATGAGCAGTTCTTC CSVGGREIYNEQFF - - TRBJ2-1 TRBV29-1
TGTGCCAGCAGGGGGATGGGGATCGCCTACAATGAGCAGTTCTTC CASRGMGIAYNEQFF - - TRBJ2-1 TRBV7-8
TGTGCCAGCTCCGGGACAGGGGATCTGGATTGCACGCAGTATTTT CASSGTGDLDCTQYF TRBD1 - TRBJ2-3 TRBV27
TGTGCCAGCAGCTCACCGGGACAGGGGATCTACGAGCAGTACTTC CASSSPGQGIYEQYF TRBD1 once TRBJ2-7 TRBV7-2
TGTGCCAGCTCACCGCCAGGGGCGGGCGAGCAGTACTTC CASSPPGAGEQYF - - TRBJ2-7 TRBV18
TGTGCCAGTAGAAACCGGGGCCCAAGCAATCAGCCCCAGCATTTT CASRNRGPSNQPQHF - - TRBJ1-5 TRBV19
TGTGCCAGCAGTTCGCCGGGACTCCGAGGGCCCTACGAGCAGTACTTC CASSSPGLRGPYEQYF - - TRBJ2-7 TRBV27
TGTGCCAGCACCACCCAAAGGGTGGGTAGCGGGGAGCTGTTTTTT CASTTQRVGSGELFF - - TRBJ2-2 TRBV27
TGCAGCGTTCCCATCGGGCTAGCGGGCGTCTACAATGAGCAGTTCTTC CSVPIGLAGVYNEQFF TRBD2 - TRBJ2-1 TRBV29-1
TGTGCCAGCTCACCCACCGGGACTAGACCCTACAATGAGCAGTTCTTC CASSPTGTRPYNEQFF TRBD2 - TRBJ2-1 TRBV18
TGTGCCAGCAGCACCCCCCTCGGGGGTGGCCCAGATACGCAGTATTTT CASSTPLGGGPDTQYF - - TRBJ2-3 TRBV9
TGCGCCAGCAGGCGCTCGGACAGGGGGTTCCACGAGCAGTACTTC CASRRSDRGFHEQYF TRBD1 - TRBJ2-7 TRBV10-2
TGCAGCGTTGAAGATCCGGGAGCCCAAGAGACCCAGTACTTC CSVEDPGAQETQYF - - TRBJ2-5 TRBV29-1
TGCGCCAGCAGCCAAGATTCACAGGGGGCAGGAAACGAGCAGTACTTC CASSQDSQGAGNEQYF TRBD1 - TRBJ2-7 TRBV4-3
TGTGCCAGCAGACAGGGTTGGGGCAATCAGCCCCAGCATTTT CASRQGWGNQPQHF - - TRBJ1-5 TRBV27
TGCAGCGTTGAAGGTGTAGAGGGCCTCTACAATGAGCAGTTCTTC CSVEGVEGLYNEQFF - - TRBJ2-1 TRBV29-1
TGTGCCAGCTCACCACCGGACTCTGGCTACGAGCAGTACTTC CASSPPDSGYEQYF - - TRBJ2-7 TRBV18
TGTGCCAGCAGCTTGGAGCGCAGGGTGAATGAAAAACTGTTTTTT CASSLERRVNEKLFF - - TRBJ1-4 TRBV7-9
TGTGCCAGCAGTTTACAGACAGGCAGCACAGATACGCAGTATTTT CASSLQTGSTDTQYF - - TRBJ2-3 TRBV6-5
TGTGCCAGTCAGAGGCGTACGCAGTATTTT CASQRRTQYF - - TRBJ2-3 TRBV27
TGTGCCAGTAGTATAGATCTATTGGGGGGCAGGAACTATGGCTACACCTTC CASSIDLLGGRNYGYTF - - TRBJ1-2 TRBV19
TGTGCCAGCAGCTTAGCACTAGCGGGAGGGCCGTACACAGATACGCAGTATTTT CASSLALAGGPYTDTQYF TRBD2 - TRBJ2-3 TRBV7-9
TGTGCCAGCAGTTCTGGCCAGGGGAATCAGCCCCAGCATTTT CASSSGQGNQPQHF - - TRBJ1-5 TRBV27
TGTGCCAGCAGCCCCCTTACTGAAGCTTTCTTT CASSPLTEAFF - - TRBJ1-1 TRBV28
TGTGCCAGCGCAATAGCGGATTCTAACAATGAGCAGTTCTTC CASAIADSNNEQFF - - TRBJ2-1 TRBV9
TGCGCCAGCAGCCTCGGCGTAGGGCGAACCTATGAAGCTTTCTTT CASSLGVGRTYEAFF - - TRBJ1-1 TRBV4-1
TGTGCCAGCAGTTTTCCCGGACAGGGGCCTCAAAGCTCCTACGAGCAGTACTTC CASSFPGQGPQSSYEQYF TRBD1 - TRBJ2-7 TRBV28
TGTGCCAGCAGCTCCCCACTGACAGGGATCTACGAGCAGTACTTC CASSSPLTGIYEQYF TRBD1 once TRBJ2-7 TRBV7-2
TGTGCCTGGAGTCCGACAGGGGGCGTAAAGAATGAGCAGTTCTTC CAWSPTGGVKNEQFF TRBD1 - TRBJ2-1 TRBV30
TGTGCCAGCGGTCGTCCCTACAATGAGCAGTTCTTC CASGRPYNEQFF - - TRBJ2-1 TRBV7-9
TGTGCCAGCAGCCGACGGACAGGGAGGAACACTGAAGCTTTCTTT CASSRRTGRNTEAFF TRBD1 - TRBJ1-1 TRBV14
TGTGCCAGCAGTTTAGACAGCGGGGCCACAGATACGCAGTATTTT CASSLDSGATDTQYF TRBD2 - TRBJ2-3 TRBV28
TGTGCCAGCAGCTTATTCCTTACCAACACCGGGGAGCTGTTTTTT CASSLFLTNTGELFF - - TRBJ2-2 TRBV7-6
TGCGCCAGCAGTGAGGACAGGACTCCCTACGAGCAGTACTTC CASSEDRTPYEQYF - - TRBJ2-7 TRBV10-2
TGTGCCAGCAGCTTAAATAGGGGCACAGATACGCAGTATTTT CASSLNRGTDTQYF - - TRBJ2-3 TRBV5-5
TGTGCCAGCAGCCCGTCTCCGGGACTAGCATACACCGGGGAGCTGTTTTTT CASSPSPGLAYTGELFF TRBD2 - TRBJ2-2 TRBV11-3
TGTGCCAGTTTCAACGGGACTAGCAATACTATCTACGAGCAGTACTTC CASFNGTSNTIYEQYF TRBD2 - TRBJ2-7 TRBV28
TGTGCCAGCAGCTTGAGGTCTCTCGCCTACGAGCAGTACTTC CASSLRSLAYEQYF - - TRBJ2-7 TRBV5-6
TGTGCCAGCAGTTTTATTTGGGGCAGGGATCAGCCCCAGCATTTT CASSFIWGRDQPQHF - - TRBJ1-5 TRBV27
TGTGCCAGCAGTTTACTGACAGGGGTAGGGGAGCTGTTTTTT CASSLLTGVGELFF TRBD1 - TRBJ2-2 TRBV27
TGTGCCAGCAGTTTCCTCGACAGGGTTACTGAAGCTTTCTTT CASSFLDRVTEAFF TRBD1 - TRBJ1-1 TRBV27
TGTGCCAGCAGTAACGACAGGGTACCCGATCGGGGCTACACCTTC CASSNDRVPDRGYTF TRBD1 - TRBJ1-2 TRBV6-6
TGTGCCTTCCAGGGAGATCTCAATGAAAAACTGTTTTTT CAFQGDLNEKLFF - - TRBJ1-4 TRBV7-9
TGTGCCAGCAGTCGGACAGGAAACGAGCAGTACTTC CASSRTGNEQYF TRBD1 - TRBJ2-7 TRBV27
TGTGCCAGCAGTCCCGGACAGGCTCGACAGCCCCAGCATTTT CASSPGQARQPQHF TRBD1 - TRBJ1-5 TRBV28
TGTGCCAGCAGTCGTCCGGGACAGCAATCCTACGAGCAGTACTTC CASSRPGQQSYEQYF TRBD1 - TRBJ2-7 TRBV7-9
TGCGCCAGCAGCCAAGATCTGCGGGAAGCCGATGAGCAGTTCTTC CASSQDLREADEQFF - - TRBJ2-1 TRBV4-1
TGTGCCAGCGGCGCGGGAGTGACAAATGAGCAGTTCTTC CASGAGVTNEQFF TRBD2 - TRBJ2-1 TRBV6-5
TGTGCCAGCAGCTTAGGGAGTAGCTACGAGCAGTACTTC CASSLGSSYEQYF - - TRBJ2-7 TRBV11-2
TGTGCCAGCTCCGGAGGTGACAGGCCGAACACTGAAGCTTTCTTT CASSGGDRPNTEAFF - once TRBJ1-1 TRBV9
TGTGCCAGTAGTATAAGTGCTAGTAGAAGCCCGTTTACAGATACGCAGTATTTT CASSISASRSPFTDTQYF - once TRBJ2-3 TRBV19
TGCGCCAGCAGCTTGACGTGGTCTAATGAAAAACTGTTTTTT CASSLTWSNEKLFF - - TRBJ1-4 TRBV5-1
TGTGCCAGCAGTGAAGCGCCCCCCCCATACGAGCAGTACTTC CASSEAPPPYEQYF - - TRBJ2-7 TRBV2
TGTGCCAGCAGCCTATGGACGGGCACCAGCACAGATACGCAGTATTTT CASSLWTGTSTDTQYF - - TRBJ2-3 TRBV14
TGCGCCAGCAGTGAGTACGGGAGTAGCGGGGAGACCCAGTACTTC CASSEYGSSGETQYF TRBD2 - TRBJ2-5 TRBV10-2
TGTGCCAGCAGCCTTGCTAACACAGATACGCAGTATTTT CASSLANTDTQYF - - TRBJ2-3 TRBV7-7